This T cell receptor (beta chain) is drawn from a study of blood T cell repertoires in COVID-19 (dated by TCRdb to 2018 to 2020). Regarding the complete study: Samples covering the acute and convalescent phases of COVID-19 were provided by collaborators in the United States, Italy and Spain. The material from the prospective study consisted of cDNA or gDNA derived from T cells, B-cell-depleted T cells, or PBMCs. The dataset comprised deeply sampled blood TCRbeta repertoires from subjects exposed to, actively infected with, or recovered from COVID-19. The repertoires were released in a freely available public database meant as a resource for research on the immune response to SARS-CoV-2. Samples were obtained from the ongoing ImmuneRACE study (first 160 participants) and from about 1,300 subjects provided by 6 global collaborators. A de-identified subject ID, COVID-19 status, age in years and sex were almost always included in the sample metadata. Where available, HLA class I and class II types were obtained from metadata supplied by the sample provider rather than from assay-based typing.

This clone is a singleton in its sample. There is no known antigen for this receptor. Base quality data are lacking; no much larger clone is found one base away. Relative to germline, V is missing 7 bases and J is missing 3 bases, with 7 bases of the junction outside any gene match. The germline V gene sets CDR1 to ENHRY and CDR2 to SYGVKD. Including the terminal cysteine and phenylalanine, the CDR3 comprises 14 residues. Just the 42-base CDR3 DNA is kept, in frame starting at base 1. Collaborating institutions collected whole blood in K2EDTA tubes following their own protocols. For TCRbeta analysis, collaborators shipped samples as frozen whole blood, isolated PBMCs, or DNA extracted from either of those sample types. The immunoSEQ Assay, a bias-controlled multiplex PCR, was used to amplify TCRbeta CDR3 regions from genomic DNA. On the authors' methods: The number of nucleated cells in each sample was estimated from the amplification of reference gene primers within the assay. Sequence reads were collapsed and filtered to measure the absolute abundance of every unique TCRbeta CDR3 rearrangement. Productive Simpson clonality was computed per sample as the square root of Simpson's diversity index over productive rearrangements. TCRdb's version of the immuneACCESS table is confined to in-frame rearrangements and falls short of the full clone set. An unresolved V gene accounts for under half of the shortfall where checked; the remainder is of unknown origin. Clone size and V and J calls were adopted from that table, with D and trimming inferred from the DNA. Counted in this sample were over 300,000 clones; about 82% of them appeared once. Together, the top ten hold around 1.6% of the sample.

Study-level results and caveats: How much clinical and demographic metadata was included differed by source and by participant, and the metadata was provided uncurated.

The chain is made from TRBV10-3 and TRBJ2-7; 9 middle bases align to TRBD2. This clonotype originated in a woman aged 45-59 years with acute or convalescent COVID-19. Input material: peripheral blood. The DNA is TGTGCCATCAATGAAAGACTAGCGGACTACGAGCAGTACTTC. Its product reads: CAINERLADYEQYF.